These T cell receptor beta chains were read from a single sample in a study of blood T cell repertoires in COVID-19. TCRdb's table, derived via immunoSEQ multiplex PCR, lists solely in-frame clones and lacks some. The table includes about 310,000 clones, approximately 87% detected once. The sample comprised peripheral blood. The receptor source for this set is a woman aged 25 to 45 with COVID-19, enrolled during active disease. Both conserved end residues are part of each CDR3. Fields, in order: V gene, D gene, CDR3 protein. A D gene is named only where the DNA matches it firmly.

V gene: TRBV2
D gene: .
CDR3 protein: CASSDWTSYGYTF

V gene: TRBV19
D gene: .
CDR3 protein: CASSSRTGNQPQHF

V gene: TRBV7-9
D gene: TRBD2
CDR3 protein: CASSSDLMTSGSTDTQYF

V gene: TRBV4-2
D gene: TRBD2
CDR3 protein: CASSQDVLAGSTYEQYF

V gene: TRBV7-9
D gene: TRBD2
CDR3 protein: CASSLASGRSGELFF

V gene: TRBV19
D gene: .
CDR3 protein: CASSITQGGDEQYF

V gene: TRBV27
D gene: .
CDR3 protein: CASSLGAQGPGYEQYF

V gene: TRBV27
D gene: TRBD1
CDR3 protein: CASSFDRVGTEAFF

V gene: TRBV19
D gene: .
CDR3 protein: CASSIGGSQETQYF

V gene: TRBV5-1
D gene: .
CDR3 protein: CASSFALAYEQYF

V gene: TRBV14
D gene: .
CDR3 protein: CASSQVGEAQYF

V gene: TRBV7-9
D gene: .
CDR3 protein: CAGSLRGGAHEQYF

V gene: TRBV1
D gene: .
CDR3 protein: CTSSPRRTGTKVYTEAFF

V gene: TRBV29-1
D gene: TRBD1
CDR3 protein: CSVVGQNLNTEAFF

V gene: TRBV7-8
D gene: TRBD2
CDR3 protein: CASRRAGQFFNEQFF

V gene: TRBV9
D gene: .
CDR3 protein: CASSDAQETQYF

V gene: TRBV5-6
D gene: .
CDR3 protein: CASSFEPVSYNEQFF

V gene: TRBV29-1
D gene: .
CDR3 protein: CSVDQRSSYNEQFF